A single sample gave rise to the 28 T cell receptor beta chains below, sequenced in a study of shared clonotypes between healthy human individuals. Assay: immunoSEQ multiplex PCR; the TCRdb copy retains only in-frame clones and omits some. The repertoire holds 2,500,000 or so clones, with less than 95% as singletons. Sequenced: naive CD4+ T cells from PBMCs. Sample subset: CD45RA+ positively selected. These receptors were taken from a man between 18 and 35 years old in good health. Some clones in this sample may be carry-over from other donors' samples.

V usage is TRBV5-1 and J usage is TRBJ2-5; 10 bases line up with TRBD2. Trimming at V came to 1 base and at J to 2 bases, leaving 2 bases not matched to a gene. CDR3 size: 15 residues. Germline V gene lookup returns CDR1 SGHRS and CDR2 YFSETQ. CDR3 coding DNA: TGCGCCAGCAGCTTGATAGCGGGAGGACAAGAGACCCAGTACTTC. Protein product: CASSLIAGGQETQYF.

The rearrangement joins TRBV30 to TRBJ2-7, with a weak D call TRBD2 (6 bases). V lost 3 bases and J 7 bases, leaving 25 bases between the germline ends. This CDR3 spans 16 amino acids. Germline values: CDR1 GTSNPN, CDR2 SVGIG (reference sequence). CDR3 residues: CAWSRTPGLSLGEQYF. CDR3 bases: TGTGCCTGGAGCAGGACCCCGGGACTCTCGCTTGGAGAGCAGTACTTC. The complete variable domain, with remaining parts taken from reference TRBV30 and TRBJ2-7, reads SQTIHQWPATLVQPVGSPLSLECTVEGTSNPNLYWYRQAAGRGLQLLFYSVGIGQISSEVPQNLSASRPQDRQFILSSKKLLLSDSGFYLCAWSRTPGLSLGEQYFGPGTRLTVT.

The rearrangement links TRBV18 to TRBJ1-2; D not certain. V lost 3 bases and J 7 bases, leaving 21 bases between the germline ends. This CDR3 comprises 16 residues. CDR1 KGHSH and CDR2 LQKENI come from the germline V gene. The CDR3 here is CASSPRRPNSGGGYTF. The CDR3 bases are TGTGCCAGCTCACCTCGTCGGCCCAACAGCGGCGGTGGCTACACCTTC. Full variable domain (missing parts from reference TRBV18 and TRBJ1-2): NAGVMQNPRHLVRRRGQEARLRCSPMKGHSHVYWYRQLPEEGLKFMVYLQKENIIDESGMPKERFSAEFPKEGPSILRIQQVVRGDSAAYFCASSPRRPNSGGGYTFGSGTRLTVV.

V usage is TRBV7-2 and J usage is TRBJ2-5; 8 positions match TRBD2. Trimming took 5 bases from V and 2 from J; bases not matched to a gene: 10. From germline, CDR1 is SGHTA and CDR2 FQGNSA. This CDR3 contains 16 residues. The CDR3 nucleotides are TGTGCCAGCAGCCCAACTTTAGCGGGATCACAAGAGACCCAGTACTTC. It codes for CASSPTLAGSQETQYF.

The V call is TRBV9, the J call TRBJ1-2; D may be TRBD1 (5 bases). CDR1 and CDR2 from the germline V gene are SGDLS and YYNGEE. The V and J ends lost 0 bases and 8 bases respectively, with 11 bases between them. CDR3 length equals 13 residues. The CDR3 spells CASSVVSGQGYTF. CDR3 nucleotide sequence: TGTGCCAGCAGCGTAGTGTCGGGGCAAGGCTACACCTTC.

This chain's CDR3 is CAISEAQAAYNEQFF. Here the CDR3 DNA reads TGTGCCATCAGTGAGGCCCAAGCGGCATACAATGAGCAGTTCTTC. The gene calls are TRBV10-3 and TRBJ2-1, with TRBD2 as a possible D gene (5 bases). The germline V gene has CDR1 ENHRY and CDR2 SYGVKD. The CDR3 totals 15 residues. Trimming cost V 2 bases and J 4 bases, with 12 bases left between them.

This rearrangement joins TRBV4-3 to TRBJ2-3, with D tentatively TRBD1 (6 bases). The CDR3 contains 15 residues. V dropped 4 bases and J dropped 3 bases, with 14 bases sitting between them. Germline CDR1 LGHNA, CDR2 YSLEER. This chain's CDR3 is CASSLQGLGTDTQYF. The CDR3 DNA follows: TGCGCCAGCAGCCTACAGGGATTAGGAACAGATACGCAGTATTTT.

J is TRBJ2-5 and V is TRBV9; D might be TRBD2 (6 bases). The ends were cut back, 0 bases at V and 5 bases at J, with 14 bases in the middle. This CDR3 is built from 15 residues. CDR1 is SGDLS, CDR2 YYNGEE, per germline. Here the CDR3 reads CASSVGPAGRETQYF. The CDR3 DNA reads as TGTGCCAGCAGCGTAGGGCCAGCTGGGAGGGAGACCCAGTACTTC.

In nucleotides, the CDR3 is TGTGCCAGCAGCGAAAGACTAGCGGGATCCCACGAGCAGTACTTC. Translation: CASSERLAGSHEQYF. This rearrangement joins TRBV13 to TRBJ2-7; 11 bases agree with TRBD2. With 5 bases clipped from V and 5 bases from J, the junction kept 8 bases outside the gene matches. CDR1 is PRHDT, CDR2 FYEKMQ, per germline (reference sequence). CDR3 size: 15 residues.

The genes are TRBV5-1 and TRBJ1-1, with D perhaps matching TRBD1 (5 bases). The CDR3 covers 15 residues. The germline CDR1 and CDR2 sequences are SGHRS and YFSETQ. Trimming shortened V by 3 bases and J by 0 bases, and 12 bases separated the two germline ends. The DNA for the CDR3 is TGCGCCAGCAGCTCCAGTTCGGGGCTGAACACTGAAGCTTTCTTT. Translation gives CASSSSSGLNTEAFF.

This chain links TRBV11-2 with TRBJ1-1; D call uncertain. Germline V lookup: CDR1 SGHAT, CDR2 FQNNGV. The CDR3 extends over 14 amino acids. Trimming removed 1 base from V and 1 base from J, with 7 bases in between. In DNA, the CDR3 is TGTGCCAGCAGCTTAGCCCGGTGGAACACTGAAGCTTTCTTT. Translating it yields CASSLARWNTEAFF.

This rearrangement joins TRBV19 to TRBJ2-3; D gene unclear. There are 12 residues in the CDR3. Germline CDR1 reads LNHDA; CDR2 reads SQIVND (reference sequence). V was cut by 3 bases and J by 6 bases, with 7 bases left in between. The CDR3 is CASSILGDTQYF. Here the CDR3 DNA reads TGTGCCAGTAGTATTTTGGGGGATACGCAGTATTTT.

This chain links TRBV7-9 with TRBJ1-2, with no clear D. The V gene's germline CDR1 is SEHNR and CDR2 FQNEAQ (reference sequence). V lost 3 bases, J lost 0 bases, and 5 bases lay in between. This CDR3 has 13 residues. CDR3 loop: CASSFTPNYGYTF. CDR3 in DNA: TGTGCCAGCAGCTTCACACCTAACTATGGCTACACCTTC. The full variable domain, in which reference TRBV7-9 and TRBJ1-2 provide the parts outside the CDR3, is DTGVSQNPRHKITKRGQNVTFRCDPISEHNRLYWYRQTLGQGPEFLTYFQNEAQLEKSRLLSDRFSAERPKGSFSTLEIQRTEQGDSAMYLCASSFTPNYGYTFGSGTRLTVV.

The rearrangement uses TRBV6-6 and TRBJ2-1; possibly TRBD2 for D (5 bases). The CDR3 runs 14 residues. Trimming pared 0 bases from V and 7 bases from J, leaving 10 bases between. Looked up from germline, CDR1 is MNHNY and CDR2 is SVGAGI (reference sequence). The CDR3 region has the DNA TGTGCCAGCAGTTACTCTGGGAGTCAGAATGAGCAGTTCTTC. As protein: CASSYSGSQNEQFF.

The rearrangement links TRBV7-9 to TRBJ1-2; no firm D call. Germline CDR1 and CDR2: SEHNR and FQNEAQ (reference sequence). The V and J ends lost 5 bases and 4 bases respectively, with 11 bases between them. The CDR3 spans 13 residues. CDR3 DNA sequence: TGTGCCAGCAGCCCAGGACGGACCTATGGCTACACCTTC. Amino acid sequence: CASSPGRTYGYTF.

This clone was recorded once. V usage is TRBV19 and J usage is TRBJ2-7; weak D call: TRBD1 (6 bases). Germline V gene data show CDR1 as LNHDA and CDR2 as SQIVND (reference sequence). This CDR3 region has 12 residues. Between the trimmed V and J ends, which lost 8 bases and 6 bases, there was a span of 14 bases. The CDR3, as DNA: TGTGCCAGTCCCGGACAGATATCCGAGCAGTACTTC. This sequence encodes CASPGQISEQYF. The full variable domain, its missing parts supplied by reference TRBV19 and TRBJ2-7, is DGGITQSPKYLFRKEGQNVTLSCEQNLNHDAMYWYRQDPGQGLRLIYYSQIVNDFQKGDIAEGYSVSREKKESFPLTVTSAQKNPTAFYLCASPGQISEQYFGPGTRLTVT.

The chain employs TRBV27 and TRBJ1-5, with D maybe TRBD1 (6 bases). V was clipped by 5 bases and J by 7 bases, with 15 bases between them. Germline assignment: CDR1 MNHEY and CDR2 SMNVEV (reference sequence). The CDR3 has 14 residues. The DNA of the CDR3 is TGTGCCAGCAGTCTTCACAGGGTTGGCCAGCCCCAGCATTTT. Its translation: CASSLHRVGQPQHF.

The J gene is TRBJ1-1, the V gene TRBV9; 9 positions agree with TRBD1. V was clipped by 2 bases and J by 5 bases; unmatched bases: 7. Germline lookup yields CDR1 SGDLS and CDR2 YYNGEE. The CDR3 contains 15 residues. For the CDR3, the DNA is TGTGCCAGCAGCGTGGGGACAGGGCTCGTAACTGAAGCTTTCTTT. Its translation: CASSVGTGLVTEAFF.

The rearrangement joins TRBV6-1 to TRBJ1-5, with a tentative D call TRBD1 (6 bases). The CDR3 has 15 amino acids. Germline lookup yields CDR1 MNHNS and CDR2 SASEGT. V lost 5 bases and J 1 base, leaving 12 bases between the germline ends. In DNA, the CDR3 is TGTGCCAGCAGTCTTGGACAGACGAGCAATCAGCCCCAGCATTTT. Protein product: CASSLGQTSNQPQHF.

J is TRBJ2-3 and V is TRBV28; TRBD1 might be the D (6 bases). V shed 5 bases and J shed 2 bases, with 14 bases lying between them. This CDR3 is built from 15 residues. The V gene's germline CDR1 is MDHEN and CDR2 SYDVKM. The DNA for the CDR3 is TGTGCCAGCAGTCCCAGGGGCCGCCCCACAGATACGCAGTATTTT. It encodes CASSPRGRPTDTQYF.

Turning to this clone: This specimen includes other DNA sequences encoding the same CDR3. The chain couples TRBV5-1 to TRBJ2-7; D perhaps matches TRBD2 (6 bases). CDR1 is SGHRS and CDR2 is YFSETQ in the germline V gene. The CDR3 spans 15 residues. Trimming took off 0 bases at V and 0 bases at J, with 10 bases between the two ends. The CDR3 DNA sequence: TGCGCCAGCAGCTTGGGTTTCGGGGGCTCCTACGAGCAGTACTTC. This encodes CASSLGFGGSYEQYF.

The chain employs TRBV4-3 and TRBJ2-2, with D perhaps given as TRBD1 or TRBD2 (6 bases each). V was clipped by 3 bases and J by 6 bases, with 20 bases between them. The CDR3 has 17 amino acids. CDR1 and CDR2 from the germline V gene are LGHNA and YSLEER. The CDR3 region is CASSHLRGDRTAGELFF. CDR3 bases: TGCGCCAGCAGCCACCTAAGGGGGGATAGGACGGCCGGGGAGCTGTTTTTT.

The chain uses TRBV2 and TRBJ1-2; D possibly corresponds to TRBD1 (5 bases). The CDR3 runs 15 residues. CDR1 and CDR2 from the germline V gene are SNHLY and FYNNEI. Trimming pared 3 bases from V and 3 bases from J, leaving 14 bases between. The CDR3 nucleotides are TGTGCCAGCAGTGAGGGTGAGGGGACCTACTATGGCTACACCTTC. Protein sequence: CASSEGEGTYYGYTF.

This clone was recorded a few times. Other nucleotide sequences in the sample specify the same CDR3. The CDR3 region is CASSPGANVLTF. The CDR3, as DNA: TGTGCCAGCAGCCCTGGGGCCAACGTCCTGACTTTC. The chain employs TRBV7-9 and TRBJ2-6; D not certain. The CDR3 sequence is 12 residues long. Germline V gene sequence: CDR1 SEHNR, CDR2 FQNEAQ (reference sequence). V lost 5 bases and J lost 2, with 1 base in between. Supplemented by reference TRBV7-9 and TRBJ2-6, the full variable domain reads DTGVSQNPRHKITKRGQNVTFRCDPISEHNRLYWYRQTLGQGPEFLTYFQNEAQLEKSRLLSDRFSAERPKGSFSTLEIQRTEQGDSAMYLCASSPGANVLTFGAGSRLTVL.

The genes are TRBV18 and TRBJ2-3; 7 nucleotides agree with TRBD2. Germline loops: CDR1 KGHSH, CDR2 LQKENI. The CDR3 sequence is 17 residues long. V shed 2 bases and J 7 bases; nucleotides not matched to a gene: 15. The CDR3 bases are TGTGCCAGCTCACCATCGGGAGGAGGGACGGGGCCCCATACGCAGTATTTT. Its protein is CASSPSGGGTGPHTQYF.

This rearrangement joins TRBV9 to TRBJ2-3; 10 bases align to TRBD2. The CDR3 has 15 amino acids. J was trimmed by 1 base and V by 5 bases; bases with no gene match: 4. From germline, CDR1 is SGDLS and CDR2 YYNGEE. The DNA for the CDR3 is TGTGCCAGCAGTGATGGACTAGCGGGCACAGATACGCAGTATTTT. Residues: CASSDGLAGTDTQYF.

The rearrangement uses TRBV19 and TRBJ1-5; D gene unclear. The V end lost 3 bases, the J end lost 2 bases, and 8 bases lay between the germline ends. In germline, CDR1 is LNHDA, CDR2 SQIVND (reference sequence). CDR3 size: 14 residues. This CDR3 reads CASSIFAGNQPQHF. CDR3 nucleotide sequence: TGTGCCAGTAGTATCTTTGCAGGCAATCAGCCCCAGCATTTT.

The rearrangement joins TRBV19 to TRBJ2-1, with D maybe TRBD2 (6 bases). The germline V and J ends were trimmed by 7 bases and 5 bases, with 18 bases remaining between them. Germline V lookup: CDR1 LNHDA, CDR2 SQIVND (reference sequence). The CDR3 is made up of 15 amino acids. CDR3 sequence (DNA): TGTGCCAGTACTCGGCGGGGTTCCTTCCACAATGAGCAGTTCTTC. Protein sequence: CASTRRGSFHNEQFF.